The clone carrying this T cell receptor (beta chain) was seen more than once but under ten times. Its antigen is undetermined. Produced via immunoSEQ multiplex PCR; TCRdb's table is partial and in-frame only. The table has 55,000 to 70,000 clones, 76% seen once. This specimen belongs to a study of vaccination effects on CD4 cells after COVID-19. Viral peptide pool expansion of antigen-specific CD4+ T cells preceded sequencing in the ViraFEST assay. Following 10 days of culture, CD4+ T cells were isolated. The participants, recipients of two vaccine doses, got either BNT162b2 or mRNA-1273. They grew over 1.5 million PBMC in each well, adding 7.5 to 10 IU/ml IL-2 and 10 ug/ml peptides. Germline lookup yields CDR1 SGHTA and CDR2 FQGNSA. V lost 5 bases to trimming and J lost 0 bases; unmatched junction nucleotides: 4. The CDR3 contains 16 residues.

The TCR sequence derives from a human donor who received a COVID-19 vaccine. The material sequenced was CD4+ T cells from PBMCs cultured with HCoV-OC43 spike peptides, taken after COVID-19 vaccination. Subset denoted: HCoV-OC43 spike overlapping peptide pool stimulation. The V gene is TRBV7-2, the J gene TRBJ1-5; TRBD1 matches 10 bases. CDR3 amino acids: CASSDRDRGSNQPQHF. The CDR3 nucleotides read TGTGCCAGCAGCGACCGGGACAGGGGTAGCAATCAGCCCCAGCATTTT.